This T cell receptor beta chain stems from a study of T cells after yellow fever vaccination. This clonotype was seen many times. Each CDR3 protein is one row after TCRdb ran MiXCR on the 5' RACE reads. Among around 46,000 distinct CDR3 sequences listed, 7% to 9% were seen once. This sequence originates from a man aged 18 to 30 who received the YFV17D yellow fever vaccine. The specimen was CD8+ T cells sorted from PBMCs, collected about 2 weeks after the first yellow fever vaccination.

CDR3 nucleotides: TGCGCCAGCAGCCAATCTATGGGGGCTCAAGAGACCCAGTACTTC. Amino acid sequence: CASSQSMGAQETQYF. V and J are TRBV4-1 and TRBJ2-5, with TRBD1 as a possible D gene (6 bases). Germline CDR1 MGHRA, CDR2 YSYEKL. The CDR3 totals 15 residues. V was clipped by 2 bases and J by 2 bases, with 12 bases between them.